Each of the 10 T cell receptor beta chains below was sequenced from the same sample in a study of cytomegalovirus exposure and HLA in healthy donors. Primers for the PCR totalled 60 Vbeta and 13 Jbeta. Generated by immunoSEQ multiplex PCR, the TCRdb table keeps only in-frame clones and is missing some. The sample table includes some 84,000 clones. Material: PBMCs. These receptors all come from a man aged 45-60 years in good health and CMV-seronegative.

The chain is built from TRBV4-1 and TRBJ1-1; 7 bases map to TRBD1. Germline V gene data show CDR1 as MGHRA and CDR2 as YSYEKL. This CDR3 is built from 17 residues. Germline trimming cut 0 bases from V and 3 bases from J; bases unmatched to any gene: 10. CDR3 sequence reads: CASSQDPRGLGDTEAFF. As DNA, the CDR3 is TGCGCCAGCAGCCAAGATCCGAGGGGGCTAGGGGACACTGAAGCTTTCTTT.

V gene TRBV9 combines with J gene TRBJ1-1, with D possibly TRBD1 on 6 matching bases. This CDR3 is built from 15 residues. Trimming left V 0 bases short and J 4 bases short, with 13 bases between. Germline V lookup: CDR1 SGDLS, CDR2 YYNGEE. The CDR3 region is CASSVGGGALTEAFF. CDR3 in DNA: TGTGCCAGCAGCGTAGGAGGGGGGGCGCTCACTGAAGCTTTCTTT.

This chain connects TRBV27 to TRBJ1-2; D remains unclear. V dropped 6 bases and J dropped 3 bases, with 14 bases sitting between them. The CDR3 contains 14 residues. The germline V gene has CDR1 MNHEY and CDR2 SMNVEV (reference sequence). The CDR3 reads CASRLLRADYGYTF. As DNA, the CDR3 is TGTGCCAGCAGGCTGTTACGCGCTGACTATGGCTACACCTTC.

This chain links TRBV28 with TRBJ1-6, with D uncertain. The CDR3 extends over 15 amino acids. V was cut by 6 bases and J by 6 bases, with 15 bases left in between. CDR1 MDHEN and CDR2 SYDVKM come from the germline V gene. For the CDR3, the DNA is TGTGCCAGCAGCCCTAGTCGGGGTCGTAATTCACCCCTCCACTTT. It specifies CASSPSRGRNSPLHF.

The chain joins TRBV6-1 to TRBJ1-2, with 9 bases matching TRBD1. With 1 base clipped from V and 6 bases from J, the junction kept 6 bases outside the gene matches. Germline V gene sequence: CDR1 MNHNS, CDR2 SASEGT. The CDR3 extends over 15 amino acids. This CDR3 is CASSEDGTGRNGYTF. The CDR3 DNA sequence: TGTGCCAGCAGTGAAGACGGGACAGGGCGCAATGGCTACACCTTC.

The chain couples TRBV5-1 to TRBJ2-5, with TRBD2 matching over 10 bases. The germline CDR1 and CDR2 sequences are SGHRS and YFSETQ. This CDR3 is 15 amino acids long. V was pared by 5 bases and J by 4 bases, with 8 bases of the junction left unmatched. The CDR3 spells CASSWTSGLGETQYF. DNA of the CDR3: TGCGCCAGCAGTTGGACTAGCGGCCTTGGAGAGACCCAGTACTTC.

In nucleotides, the CDR3 is TGCGCCAGCAGCCAAGCCCAGGGGTATGAAGCTTTCTTT. Amino acids: CASSQAQGYEAFF. V gene TRBV4-3 combines with J gene TRBJ1-1, with D possibly TRBD1 on 6 matching bases. With 1 base removed from V and 7 bases from J, the gap between germline ends came to 10 bases. Germline V gene lookup returns CDR1 LGHNA and CDR2 YSLEER. The length of the CDR3 is 13 residues.

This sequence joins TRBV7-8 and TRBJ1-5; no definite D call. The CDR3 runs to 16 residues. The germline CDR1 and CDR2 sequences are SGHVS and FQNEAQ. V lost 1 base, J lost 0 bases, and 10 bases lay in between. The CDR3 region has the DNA TGTGCCAGCAGCTTAGAGGGAGACTATAGCAATCAGCCCCAGCATTTT. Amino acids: CASSLEGDYSNQPQHF. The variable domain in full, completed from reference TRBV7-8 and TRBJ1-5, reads GAGVSQSPRYKVAKRGQDVALRCDPISGHVSLFWYQQALGQGPEFLTYFQNEAQLDKSGLPSDRFFAERPEGSVSTLKIQRTQQEDSAVYLCASSLEGDYSNQPQHFGDGTRLSIL.

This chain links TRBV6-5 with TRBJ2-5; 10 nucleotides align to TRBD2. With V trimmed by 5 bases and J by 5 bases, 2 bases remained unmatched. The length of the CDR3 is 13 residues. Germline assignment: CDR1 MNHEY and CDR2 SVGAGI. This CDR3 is CASSKRGGETQYF. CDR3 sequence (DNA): TGTGCCAGCAGTAAGCGGGGGGGGGAGACCCAGTACTTC.

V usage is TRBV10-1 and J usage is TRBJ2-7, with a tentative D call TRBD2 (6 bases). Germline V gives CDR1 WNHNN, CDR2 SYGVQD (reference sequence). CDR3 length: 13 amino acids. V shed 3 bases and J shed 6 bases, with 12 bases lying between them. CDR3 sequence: CASSEGGVGEQYF. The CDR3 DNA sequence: TGCGCCAGCAGTGAAGGAGGGGTGGGCGAGCAGTACTTC.